This TCR beta chain was sequenced for a study of CD8 T cells in Susac syndrome. Overall study results and limits: An acknowledgment was made by the study that its TCR sequencing and HLA analysis involved relatively few individuals.

Reverse transcription of 0.5 to 1 ug RNA was performed with random hexamers. Amplification of TCR beta CDR3 by immunoSEQ multiplex PCR spanned 54 Vbeta and 13 Jbeta. TCRdb reprocessed the immunoSEQ multiplex PCR reads via MiXCR and lists one record per CDR3 protein. The sample holds roughly 200,000 distinct CDR3 sequences, about 94% seen once. For this clonotype: No antigen is known for it.

Sequencing of TCR beta was performed on blood CD8+ T cells and on blood CD4+ T cells. The TEMRA cells underwent FACS enrichment, while the CD8+ and CD4+ T cells underwent negative isolation. The material sequenced was CD4+ T cells from PBMCs. This TCR came from a human donor in good health.

CDR3 nucleotide sequence: TGCAGCGCCGGACAGGGGGGTAATTCACCCCTCCACTTT. This codes for CSAGQGGNSPLHF. The J gene is TRBJ1-6, the V gene TRBV29-1, with TRBD1 matching 10 bases. CDR3 length equals 13 residues. Germline CDR1 SQVTM, CDR2 ANQGSEA. Losses at the gene ends were 7 bases for V and 6 bases for J; bases not matched to a gene: 3.